What follows are 8 T cell receptor beta chains derived from one specimen sequenced in a study of cytomegalovirus exposure and HLA in healthy donors. Researchers ran the PCR with 60 Vbeta and 13 Jbeta primers. Clones were sequenced by immunoSEQ multiplex PCR, and TCRdb holds only the in-frame ones, with some missing. Counted here are 99,000 or so clones, less than 85% occurring once; the ten biggest clones make up about 5.4%. Sequences were obtained from PBMCs. All receptors derive from a young woman in good health and CMV-seropositive.

This clone turned up a few times. The rearrangement joins TRBV28 to TRBJ1-5, with 7 bases matching TRBD1. This CDR3 has 15 amino acids. CDR1 is MDHEN and CDR2 is SYDVKM in the germline V gene. V shed 6 bases, J shed 1 base, and the junction held 6 bases outside the gene matches. The CDR3 sequence: CASSYRGLSNQPQHF. The CDR3 DNA follows: TGTGCCAGCAGCTACAGGGGATTGAGCAATCAGCCCCAGCATTTT.

This chain joins TRBV18 and TRBJ2-1, with D tentatively TRBD2 (6 bases). Trimming removed 3 bases from V and 4 bases from J, with 10 bases in between. The CDR3 runs to 14 residues. Looked up from germline, CDR1 is KGHSH and CDR2 is LQKENI. CDR3 nucleotides: TGTGCCAGCTCACCCGGGACTTTTTACAATGAGCAGTTCTTC. Translated: CASSPGTFYNEQFF.

This clone occurred a few times. Other DNA sequences of this sample code for an identical CDR3. CDR3 DNA sequence: TGTGCCAGCAGCTTGGTCCAGGGGGCGTACGAGCAGTACTTC. Protein sequence: CASSLVQGAYEQYF. The chain recombines TRBV5-6 with TRBJ2-7, with TRBD1 identical over 8 bases. The CDR3 is 14 amino acids. With 0 bases clipped from V and 4 bases from J, the junction kept 3 bases outside the gene matches. Germline V gene lookup returns CDR1 SGHDT and CDR2 YYEEEE.

This clone turned up a few times. The chain joins TRBV19 to TRBJ2-3; 14 bases fit TRBD2. The V segment lost 8 bases and the J segment 1 base; nucleotides outside the gene matches: 5. The CDR3 runs 16 residues. Germline CDR1 and CDR2: LNHDA and SQIVND (reference sequence). CDR3 amino acids: CASGTSGSLGTDTQYF. As DNA, the CDR3 is TGTGCCAGTGGGACTAGCGGGAGTTTGGGCACAGATACGCAGTATTTT.

At least ten counts were recorded for this clone. The chain combines TRBV5-1 with TRBJ2-5; a weak D match, TRBD2 (6 bases). Trimming removed 0 bases at V and 5 bases at J, with 14 bases between. CDR1 is SGHRS and CDR2 is YFSETQ in the germline V gene. The CDR3 spans 15 residues. CDR3 in DNA: TGCGCCAGCAGCTTGGGAGGCGGGACGGGTGAGACCCAGTACTTC. It yields the protein CASSLGGGTGETQYF.

This chain joins TRBV19 and TRBJ1-5, with 7 bases fitting TRBD1. V was pared by 5 bases and J by 1 base, with 5 bases of the junction left unmatched. Germline-derived CDR1 and CDR2 are LNHDA and SQIVND (reference sequence). The CDR3 loop spans 15 amino acids. The CDR3 nucleotides are TGTGCCAGTAGTGGACAGGCGATAAGCAATCAGCCCCAGCATTTT. Encoded protein: CASSGQAISNQPQHF.

This sequence joins TRBV11-2 and TRBJ2-3; D may be TRBD2 (7 bases). Germline CDR1 and CDR2: SGHAT and FQNNGV. The CDR3 has 15 residues. V gave up 1 base and J gave up 3 bases, with 11 bases separating them. DNA for the CDR3: TGTGCCAGCAGCTTAGTTGCGGGGGCTACAGATACGCAGTATTTT. It yields the protein CASSLVAGATDTQYF. The full variable domain, its missing parts supplied by reference TRBV11-2 and TRBJ2-3, is EAGVAQSPRYKIIEKRQSVAFWCNPISGHATLYWYQQILGQGPKLLIQFQNNGVVDDSQLPKDRFSAERLKGVDSTLKIQPAKLEDSAVYLCASSLVAGATDTQYFGPGTRLTVL.

This clone was detected only once. The chain employs TRBV18 and TRBJ2-5; D gene unclear. CDR1 KGHSH and CDR2 LQKENI come from the germline V gene. V was shortened by 4 bases and J by 2 bases, with 8 bases between the two germline ends. The CDR3 extends over 13 amino acids. CDR3 nucleotides: TGTGCCAGCTCACTTATGGAGCAAGAGACCCAGTACTTC. Protein product: CASSLMEQETQYF.